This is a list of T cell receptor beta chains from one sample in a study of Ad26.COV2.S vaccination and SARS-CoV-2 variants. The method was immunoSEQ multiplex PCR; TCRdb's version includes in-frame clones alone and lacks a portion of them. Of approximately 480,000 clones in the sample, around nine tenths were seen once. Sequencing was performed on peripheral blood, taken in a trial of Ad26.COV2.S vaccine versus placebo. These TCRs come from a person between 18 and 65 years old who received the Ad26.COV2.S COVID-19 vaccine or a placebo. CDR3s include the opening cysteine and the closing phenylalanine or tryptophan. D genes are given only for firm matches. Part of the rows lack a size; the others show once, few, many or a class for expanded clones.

CASSLGTGHSGNTIYF TGTGCCAGCAGTCTGGGGACGGGACACTCTGGAAACACCATATATTTT 16 TRBV28 - TRBJ1-3 -
CAYRGYGYTF TGTGCCTACCGCGGCTATGGCTACACCTTC 10 TRBV30 - TRBJ1-2 many
CASSLAAAGNGEQFF TGTGCCAGCAGCTTGGCCGCTGCTGGCAACGGGGAGCAGTTCTTC 15 TRBV5-6 - TRBJ2-1 few
CASIDSRRNSPLHF TGTGCCAGCATCGACTCGCGCCGCAATTCACCCCTCCACTTT 14 TRBV7-9 - TRBJ1-6 -
CASSRRQTYGYTF TGTGCCAGCAGTCGAAGACAGACCTATGGCTACACCTTC 13 TRBV6-5 - TRBJ1-2 -
CASSLFGVLGANTGELFF TGTGCCAGCAGTTTATTTGGGGTTTTGGGCGCGAACACCGGGGAGCTGTTTTTT 18 TRBV27 - TRBJ2-2 once
CAISTGTGVYGYTF TGTGCCATCAGTACCGGGACAGGGGTCTATGGCTACACCTTC 14 TRBV10-3 TRBD1 TRBJ1-2 once
CSVRQSTDTQYF TGCAGCGTTAGGCAGTCCACAGATACGCAGTATTTT 12 TRBV29-1 - TRBJ2-3 -
CAWSVREEQPQHF TGTGCCTGGAGTGTAAGGGAGGAACAGCCCCAGCATTTT 13 TRBV30 - TRBJ1-5 -
CAISDPPSGDANTGELFF TGTGCCATCAGTGATCCCCCTAGCGGGGACGCGAACACCGGGGAGCTGTTTTTT 18 TRBV10-3 TRBD2 TRBJ2-2 -
CASSQEVDKSNYGYTF TGCGCCAGCAGCCAAGAAGTTGATAAGTCTAACTATGGCTACACCTTC 16 TRBV4-3 - TRBJ1-2 -
CASSVSPSWTGGKDSPLHF TGTGCCAGCAGCGTATCTCCATCTTGGACAGGGGGCAAGGATTCACCCCTCCACTTT 19 TRBV7-8 TRBD1 TRBJ1-6 -
CAWSAPGTAWYEQYF TGTGCCTGGAGTGCCCCCGGGACAGCTTGGTACGAGCAGTACTTC 15 TRBV30 TRBD1 TRBJ2-7 -
CSVPNSRNEQFF TGCAGCGTCCCCAATTCGAGGAATGAGCAGTTCTTC 12 TRBV29-1 - TRBJ2-1 -
CASNWRRDRGELFF TGTGCCAGCAACTGGCGGAGGGATAGAGGGGAGCTGTTTTTT 14 TRBV2 - TRBJ2-2 once
CASSLDQTGTNEKLFF TGCGCCAGCAGCTTGGACCAAACAGGGACTAATGAAAAACTGTTTTTT 16 TRBV5-1 - TRBJ1-4 -
CASQVSSGSETQYF TGTGCCAGCCAAGTATCTAGCGGGAGTGAGACCCAGTACTTC 14 TRBV7-7 TRBD2 TRBJ2-5 -
CASSLTSTGYYGYTF TGTGCCAGCAGCTTGACCTCAACAGGGTACTATGGCTACACCTTC 15 TRBV7-3 - TRBJ1-2 -
CASSLVAGGNNEQFF TGTGCCAGCAGTCTCGTAGCGGGAGGGAACAATGAGCAGTTCTTC 15 TRBV11-3 TRBD2 TRBJ2-1 -
CASSPTMAGDSGNTIYF TGTGCCAGCTCACCAACGATGGCAGGGGACTCTGGAAACACCATATATTTT 17 TRBV18 - TRBJ1-3 few
CASSLRGQGYQPQHF TGTGCCAGCAGTTTGCGAGGACAGGGGTATCAGCCCCAGCATTTT 15 TRBV28 TRBD1 TRBJ1-5 -
CASSLLGGNTEAFF TGTGCCAGCAGTTTATTAGGGGGGAACACTGAAGCTTTCTTT 14 TRBV27 - TRBJ1-1 -
CASSNGVYTDTQYF TGTGCCAGTAGCAACGGAGTATACACAGATACGCAGTATTTT 14 TRBV19 - TRBJ2-3 -
CASSINRPHQPQHF TGTGCCAGTAGTATTAACAGGCCACATCAGCCCCAGCATTTT 14 TRBV19 - TRBJ1-5 -
CASSGLGVTGELFF TGTGCCAGCTCAGGTCTGGGAGTCACCGGGGAGCTGTTTTTT 14 TRBV28 - TRBJ2-2 -
CAITRGDREQFF TGTGCCATCACCCGAGGGGACAGGGAGCAGTTCTTC 12 TRBV10-3 TRBD1 TRBJ2-1 few
CASSYRGRSTEAFF TGTGCCAGCAGCTACAGGGGCAGGTCGACTGAAGCTTTCTTT 14 TRBV5-4 TRBD1 TRBJ1-1 -
CASSGSFGELFF TGTGCCAGCAGCGGTTCCTTCGGGGAGCTGTTTTTT 12 TRBV7-2 - TRBJ2-2 -
CASSQAKGQGPYEQYF TGTGCCAGCAGCCAAGCCAAGGGACAGGGACCCTACGAGCAGTACTTC 16 TRBV14 TRBD1 TRBJ2-7 -
CASSQEIGGIKNEQFF TGCGCCAGCAGCCAAGAGATTGGAGGGATTAAGAATGAGCAGTTCTTC 16 TRBV4-3 - TRBJ2-1 -
CASRTDYSNQPQHF TGTGCCAGCAGGACAGATTATAGCAATCAGCCCCAGCATTTT 14 TRBV2 - TRBJ1-5 -
CASSPRLLLEQYF TGCGCCAGCAGCCCTCGCCTACTGCTCGAGCAGTACTTC 13 TRBV4-3 - TRBJ2-7 -
CASSQDILDPQHF TGCGCCAGCAGCCAAGATATATTAGACCCCCAGCATTTT 13 TRBV4-3 - TRBJ1-5 -
CASQGGNIQYF TGTGCCAGTCAAGGGGGAAACATTCAGTACTTC 11 TRBV19 - TRBJ2-4 -
CASSGRGNQPQHF TGTGCCAGCAGTGGACGGGGCAATCAGCCCCAGCATTTT 13 TRBV28 - TRBJ1-5 -
CASSWTGGLTEAFF TGTGCCAGTAGTTGGACAGGGGGTCTTACTGAAGCTTTCTTT 14 TRBV19 TRBD1 TRBJ1-1 -
CASSTSDRGQGGNTEAFF TGTGCCAGCAGCACCAGTGACAGGGGGCAGGGGGGAAACACTGAAGCTTTCTTT 18 TRBV7-2 TRBD1 TRBJ1-1 -
CASSRAGTGGRETQYF TGTGCCAGCAGTCGGGCGGGGACAGGGGGGAGGGAGACCCAGTACTTC 16 TRBV27 TRBD1 TRBJ2-5 -
CASSLVAGSTDTQYF TGTGCCAGCAGCTTAGTGGCGGGTAGCACAGATACGCAGTATTTT 15 TRBV7-9 - TRBJ2-3 few
CASSLQAGGYSYNEQFF TGTGCCAGCTCTCTACAGGCAGGGGGCTACTCCTACAATGAGCAGTTCTTC 17 TRBV18 TRBD1 TRBJ2-1 -